These 21 T cell receptor beta chains share one sample of origin, sequenced in a study of blood T cell repertoires in COVID-19. Measured with immunoSEQ multiplex PCR; TCRdb has only the in-frame clones, and not every one. The sample has 250,000 to 350,000 clones; approximately 88% are singletons. The sequenced sample consisted of PBMCs or T cells enriched from blood (not recorded which). The receptors stem from a woman aged 40 to 49 who had recovered from COVID-19.

The chain uses TRBV2 and TRBJ2-7; D remains unclear. The germline gives CDR1 SNHLY, CDR2 FYNNEI. There are 14 residues in the CDR3. Between the trimmed V and J ends, which lost 6 bases and 1 base, there was a span of 13 bases. The CDR3 region is CASRPQRASYEQYF. Written as DNA, the CDR3 is TGTGCCAGCAGGCCCCAGCGAGCTTCCTACGAGCAGTACTTC.

CDR3 nucleotides: TGTGCCAGCAGCGTAGGGGGAGCTGACCTATACTACAATGAGCAGTTCTTC. It is translated as CASSVGGADLYYNEQFF. This rearrangement joins TRBV9 to TRBJ2-1, with D possibly being TRBD2 (5 bases). The V and J ends lost 0 bases and 3 bases respectively, with 16 bases between them. The CDR3 totals 17 residues. CDR1 and CDR2 (germline): SGDLS, YYNGEE.

The V gene is TRBV7-2, the J gene TRBJ2-2; 10 bases map to TRBD2. In germline, CDR1 is SGHTA, CDR2 FQGNSA. This CDR3 comprises 17 residues. Germline trimming cut 7 bases from V and 2 bases from J; bases unmatched to any gene: 10. CDR3 protein: CASTLAGTSANTGELFF. In DNA, the CDR3 is TGTGCCAGCACCCTAGCTGGGACTAGCGCCAACACCGGGGAGCTGTTTTTT.

This chain links TRBV18 with TRBJ2-5; TRBD1 matches 12 bases. CDR1 is KGHSH, CDR2 LQKENI, per germline. This CDR3 contains 16 residues. V gave up 4 bases and J gave up 0 bases; unmatched junction bases: 3. The DNA for the CDR3 is TGTGCCAGCTCACTGGGACAGGGGGCCAACCAAGAGACCCAGTACTTC. Its protein product is CASSLGQGANQETQYF.

The gene calls are TRBV24-1 and TRBJ2-7; 9 nucleotides line up with TRBD2. With V trimmed by 4 bases and J by 3 bases, 15 bases remained unmatched. From germline, CDR1 is KGHDR and CDR2 SFDVKD. The CDR3 is 18 residues long. This chain's CDR3 is CATSDNVASGMGLYEQYF. The DNA of the CDR3 is TGTGCCACCAGTGACAATGTGGCTAGCGGGATGGGCCTCTACGAGCAGTACTTC.

This clone appeared a few times. The chain carries TRBV6-1 and TRBJ2-3; TRBD1 matches 7 bases. Germline V CDR1 and CDR2: MNHNS, SASEGT. V gave up 5 bases and J gave up 1 base; unmatched junction bases: 6. The CDR3 contains 15 residues. CDR3 DNA sequence: TGTGCCAGCAGTATATACAGGGGAGGCACAGATACGCAGTATTTT. It codes for CASSIYRGGTDTQYF.

This clone has more than one count but fewer than ten. This chain uses TRBV27 with TRBJ2-7, with TRBD2 as a possible D gene (5 bases). Germline lookup yields CDR1 MNHEY and CDR2 SMNVEV (reference sequence). This CDR3 is built from 14 residues. With 5 bases removed from V and 2 bases from J, the gap between germline ends came to 13 bases. The CDR3 DNA is TGTGCCAGCAGTGCGGGTTCGACGACCTACGAGCAGTACTTC. This encodes CASSAGSTTYEQYF.

This sequence joins TRBV10-3 and TRBJ2-2, with 14 bases fitting TRBD2. The CDR3 has 17 amino acids. Germline V gene lookup returns CDR1 ENHRY and CDR2 SYGVKD. Unmatched junction bases numbered 5, after V lost 4 bases and J lost 4 bases. The CDR3 reads CAISGGLAGEGTGELFF. The CDR3 DNA is TGTGCCATCAGTGGGGGACTAGCGGGAGAGGGCACCGGGGAGCTGTTTTTT.

The rearrangement joins TRBV5-1 to TRBJ2-7, with 9 bases matching TRBD1. Germline V lookup: CDR1 SGHRS, CDR2 YFSETQ. V was pared by 1 base and J by 0 bases, with 5 bases of the junction left unmatched. The CDR3 runs to 16 residues. CDR3 sequence reads: CASSLNGDRVSYEQYF. CDR3 coding DNA: TGCGCCAGCAGCTTGAATGGGGACAGGGTCTCCTACGAGCAGTACTTC.

V is TRBV6-2 or TRBV6-3 and J is TRBJ1-1; TRBD1 matches 7 bases. CDR3 length: 14 residues. Trimming at V came to 0 bases and at J to 5 bases, leaving 3 bases not matched to a gene. Per germline, CDR1 MNHEY and CDR2 SVGEGT. CDR3: CASSYSTGRTEAFF. For the CDR3, the DNA is TGTGCCAGCAGTTACTCGACAGGGCGGACTGAAGCTTTCTTT.

The rearrangement links TRBV11-2 to TRBJ2-1; perhaps TRBD1 as D (6 bases). CDR1 and CDR2 (germline): SGHAT, FQNNGV. V lost 3 bases and J lost 0, with 15 bases in between. CDR3 length equals 17 residues. DNA for the CDR3: TGTGCCAGCAGCTTGGCCCGCACAGGGAGCTCCTACAATGAGCAGTTCTTC. Protein product: CASSLARTGSSYNEQFF.

The rearrangement joins TRBV11-2 to TRBJ2-3, with D maybe TRBD2 (6 bases). This CDR3 region has 14 residues. Trimming shortened V by 5 bases and J by 2 bases, and 11 bases separated the two germline ends. Germline V lookup: CDR1 SGHAT, CDR2 FQNNGV. CDR3 in DNA: TGTGCCAGCAGCCTTGGAGGGCCCACAGATACGCAGTATTTT. It translates to CASSLGGPTDTQYF. The entire variable domain, with the rest obtained from reference TRBV11-2 and TRBJ2-3, is as follows: EAGVAQSPRYKIIEKRQSVAFWCNPISGHATLYWYQQILGQGPKLLIQFQNNGVVDDSQLPKDRFSAERLKGVDSTLKIQPAKLEDSAVYLCASSLGGPTDTQYFGPGTRLTVL.

The V call is TRBV9, the J call TRBJ2-1; the D gene is possibly TRBD1 (5 bases). V shed 1 base and J shed 5 bases, with 10 bases lying between them. Germline lookup yields CDR1 SGDLS and CDR2 YYNGEE. This CDR3 comprises 14 residues. The CDR3 sequence: CASSVPTVNNEQFF. The CDR3 DNA reads as TGTGCCAGCAGCGTACCGACAGTAAACAATGAGCAGTTCTTC.

J is TRBJ2-5 and V is TRBV28; D may be TRBD2 (5 bases). The CDR3 runs to 13 residues. Trimming took 8 bases from V and 1 from J, leaving 11 bases between them. Looked up from germline, CDR1 is MDHEN and CDR2 is SYDVKM. The CDR3 reads CASSDYRQETQYF. Written as DNA, the CDR3 is TGTGCCAGCTCAGACTACCGCCAAGAGACCCAGTACTTC.

The gene calls are TRBV6-5 and TRBJ1-4; D remains unclear. The CDR3 contains 15 residues. The germline gives CDR1 MNHEY, CDR2 SVGAGI. V shed 0 bases and J shed 3 bases, with 8 bases lying between them. CDR3 nucleotide sequence: TGTGCCAGCAGTTACTCCCTGTCAGCTAATGAAAAACTGTTTTTT. It codes for CASSYSLSANEKLFF.

V is TRBV6-2 or TRBV6-3 and J is TRBJ2-7, with a weak D call TRBD1 (5 bases). The CDR3 is 14 amino acids. V lost 0 bases to trimming and J lost 6 bases, with 12 bases between them. Per the germline V gene, CDR1 is MNHEY and CDR2 is SVGEGT. DNA for the CDR3: TGTGCCAGCAGTTACTCGGCAGGGATTGGCGAGCAGTACTTC. This translates into CASSYSAGIGEQYF.

This chain connects TRBV27 to TRBJ2-1, with 7 positions matching TRBD2. The CDR3 is made up of 17 amino acids. V was clipped by 6 bases and J by 3 bases; unmatched bases: 14. CDR1 and CDR2 from the germline V gene are MNHEY and SMNVEV (reference sequence). CDR3 sequence reads: CASRTSGTSNHYNEQFF. Written as DNA, the CDR3 is TGTGCCAGCAGGACAAGCGGGACCTCCAACCACTACAATGAGCAGTTCTTC.

CDR3 in amino acids: CASSLVTGTDTQYF. Here the CDR3 DNA reads TGTGCCAGCAGCTTGGTGACAGGCACAGATACGCAGTATTTT. The chain links TRBV7-9 to TRBJ2-3; D possibly corresponds to TRBD1 (5 bases). The germline V gene encodes CDR1 SEHNR and CDR2 FQNEAQ (reference sequence). Deletions cut 3 bases from V and 1 base from J, with 8 bases between. The CDR3 sequence is 14 residues long.

The V call is TRBV19, the J call TRBJ1-1; no clear D gene. V was clipped by 2 bases and J by 4 bases, with 11 bases between them. The CDR3 is made up of 14 amino acids. From germline, CDR1 is LNHDA and CDR2 SQIVND (reference sequence). This CDR3 reads CASSIHSLGTEAFF. DNA for the CDR3: TGTGCCAGTAGTATACACAGTCTGGGCACTGAAGCTTTCTTT.

This clone has just a few counts. CDR3 loop: CASSPRTGVETQYF. The DNA of the CDR3 is TGTGCCAGCAGCCCTCGGACAGGCGTGGAGACCCAGTACTTC. This chain connects TRBV7-2 to TRBJ2-5, with 7 positions matching TRBD1. V lost 5 bases and J lost 5; bases outside the gene matches: 8. Germline assignment: CDR1 SGHTA and CDR2 FQGNSA. CDR3 length equals 14 residues.

The chain employs TRBV18 and TRBJ2-1; 7 bases map to TRBD1. Germline CDR1 reads KGHSH; CDR2 reads LQKENI. CDR3 length equals 15 residues. Trimming cost V 0 bases and J 6 bases; bases outside gene matches: 5. CDR3 amino acids: CASSPPGTEANEQFF. CDR3 sequence (DNA): TGTGCCAGCTCACCACCCGGGACAGAGGCCAATGAGCAGTTCTTC.